These 15 T cell receptor beta chains were all obtained from the same sample, sequenced in a study of T cell repertoires in cytomegalovirus infection. Using its own MiXCR run on the reads, TCRdb lists one record per CDR3 protein. Here the sample spans about 360,000 distinct CDR3 sequences, about a sixth being singletons. The sequenced sample was PBMCs. These receptors all stem from a human donor in good health (CMV status not recorded). Some clones in this sample may be carry-over from other donors' samples.

The chain combines TRBV7-2 with TRBJ2-1; perhaps TRBD1 as D (5 bases). Trimming pared 6 bases from V and 5 bases from J, leaving 14 bases between. This CDR3 spans 14 amino acids. The V gene's germline CDR1 is SGHTA and CDR2 FQGNSA. In nucleotides, the CDR3 is TGTGCCAGCAGTTTTGGTGGGGCACACAATGAGCAGTTCTTC. This translates into CASSFGGAHNEQFF.

The chain uses TRBV6-2 or TRBV6-3 and TRBJ2-3; TRBD2 agrees at 10 bases. Germline V CDR1 and CDR2: MNHEY, SVGEGT. This CDR3 has 15 amino acids. The V gene end was trimmed by 4 bases and the J gene end by 5 bases; junction bases not matched to a gene: 6. CDR3 protein: CASSWIAGGLDTQYF. The CDR3 DNA reads TGTGCCAGCAGTTGGATAGCGGGAGGCCTAGATACGCAGTATTTT.

This clonotype was counted many times. This chain connects TRBV10-3 to TRBJ2-7; weak D call: TRBD1 (5 bases). The germline V gene has CDR1 ENHRY and CDR2 SYGVKD. CDR3 length: 13 residues. V gave up 2 bases and J gave up 6 bases, with 11 bases separating them. The CDR3 sequence is CAISETQGAEQYF. DNA of the CDR3: TGTGCCATCAGTGAGACCCAGGGCGCCGAGCAGTACTTC.

The J gene is TRBJ2-2, the V gene TRBV19, with D perhaps matching TRBD1 (5 bases). The CDR3 extends over 11 amino acids. CDR1 LNHDA and CDR2 SQIVND come from the germline V gene (reference sequence). The germline V and J ends were trimmed by 11 bases and 3 bases, with 7 bases remaining between them. The CDR3 spells CAARDTGELFF. The DNA of the CDR3 is TGTGCCGCCAGGGACACCGGGGAGCTGTTTTTT.

This chain connects TRBV7-2 to TRBJ2-7; possible D gene TRBD2, 6 bases. Trimming left V 5 bases short and J 7 bases short, with 12 bases between. Germline CDR1 is SGHTA and CDR2 is FQGNSA. There are 12 residues in the CDR3. DNA for the CDR3: TGTGCCAGCAGCCAACGGGGGAGAGAGCAGTACTTC. Protein sequence: CASSQRGREQYF.

This clonotype was counted many times. This sequence joins TRBV7-2 and TRBJ1-2; D is possibly TRBD1 (6 bases). The CDR3 loop spans 14 amino acids. Germline values: CDR1 SGHTA, CDR2 FQGNSA. V lost 4 bases to trimming and J lost 4 bases, with 13 bases between them. The CDR3 loop reads CASSSQQGLYGYTF. DNA for the CDR3: TGTGCCAGCAGCTCGCAACAGGGTCTCTATGGCTACACCTTC.

This chain joins TRBV19 and TRBJ2-7; D remains ambiguous. V was trimmed by 4 bases and J by 7 bases, leaving 8 bases between them. CDR1 and CDR2 from the germline V gene are LNHDA and SQIVND (reference sequence). This CDR3 is built from 11 residues. The CDR3 region is CASSNGVEQYF. In nucleotides, the CDR3 is TGTGCCAGTAGTAACGGTGTGGAGCAGTACTTC.

The genes are TRBV6-6 and TRBJ2-5; maybe TRBD2 (6 bases). V was trimmed by 6 bases and J by 4 bases, leaving 12 bases between them. CDR3 size: 13 residues. CDR1 is MNHNY, CDR2 SVGAGI, per germline (reference sequence). For the CDR3, the DNA is TGTGCCAGCAGCCCCACTAGCTTAGAGACCCAGTACTTC. As protein: CASSPTSLETQYF.

This clonotype was detected many times. The chain combines TRBV12-3 or TRBV12-4 with TRBJ2-2; TRBD2 aligns across 10 bases. This CDR3 spans 16 amino acids. Germline trimming cut 3 bases from V and 4 bases from J; bases unmatched to any gene: 5. The CDR3 reads CASSFRVAGGTGELFF. CDR3 DNA sequence: TGTGCCAGCAGTTTCCGGGTAGCGGGAGGCACCGGGGAGCTGTTTTTT.

The CDR3 nucleotides are TGTGCTAGTGGTTTTACGGGTTTCTTCCCCGGGGAGCTGTTTTTT. Its protein is CASGFTGFFPGELFF. This chain uses TRBV12-5 with TRBJ2-2; D not resolved. Trimming took off 3 bases at V and 6 bases at J, with 14 bases between the two ends. Germline V lookup: CDR1 LGHNT, CDR2 FRNRAP. The CDR3 is 15 residues long.

The chain couples TRBV6-5 to TRBJ2-2; 12 bases fit TRBD2. Germline loops: CDR1 MNHEY, CDR2 SVGAGI. This CDR3 is 16 amino acids long. V was pared by 6 bases and J by 1 base, with 3 bases of the junction left unmatched. The DNA of the CDR3 is TGTGCCAGCAGCCAGACTAGCGGGGGGAACACCGGGGAGCTGTTTTTT. It is translated as CASSQTSGGNTGELFF.

The gene calls are TRBV20-1 and TRBJ1-2; D unclear. Trimming took 1 base from V and 3 from J, leaving 12 bases between them. Germline CDR1 is DFQATT and CDR2 is SNEGSKA (reference sequence). The CDR3 length is 14 residues. CDR3 in amino acids: CSARVPGLDYGYTF. In DNA form, the CDR3 reads TGCAGTGCTAGAGTTCCCGGGCTGGACTATGGCTACACCTTC.

This chain connects TRBV6-2 or TRBV6-3 to TRBJ1-1; 9 bases align to TRBD1. The CDR3 sequence is 13 residues long. CDR1 and CDR2 (germline): MNHEY, SVGEGT. The ends lost 7 bases at V and 9 bases at J; junction bases unmatched: 9. The CDR3 spells CASIPGTGLKAFF. Written as DNA, the CDR3 is TGTGCCAGCATCCCGGGGACAGGGCTTAAAGCTTTCTTT.

V gene TRBV6-5 combines with J gene TRBJ1-4; D possibly corresponds to TRBD1 (5 bases). In germline, CDR1 is MNHEY, CDR2 SVGAGI. V was trimmed by 7 bases and J by 4 bases, leaving 13 bases between them. This CDR3 is 14 amino acids long. CDR3 residues: CASTRGPDNEKLFF. In nucleotides, the CDR3 is TGTGCCAGCACAAGGGGCCCTGATAATGAAAAACTGTTTTTT.

The V call is TRBV11-2, the J call TRBJ2-7; tentative D call: TRBD2 (6 bases). Looked up from germline, CDR1 is SGHAT and CDR2 is FQNNGV. The ends were cut back, 5 bases at V and 1 base at J, with 18 bases in the middle. There are 16 residues in the CDR3. The CDR3 coding sequence is TGTGCCAGCAGCCATTCCACCGGGAGCCTATCCTACGAGCAGTACTTC. Protein sequence: CASSHSTGSLSYEQYF. The full variable domain, its missing parts supplied by reference TRBV11-2 and TRBJ2-7, is EAGVAQSPRYKIIEKRQSVAFWCNPISGHATLYWYQQILGQGPKLLIQFQNNGVVDDSQLPKDRFSAERLKGVDSTLKIQPAKLEDSAVYLCASSHSTGSLSYEQYFGPGTRLTVT.